The 29 T cell receptor beta chains below come from one sample, sequenced in a study of blood T cell repertoires in COVID-19. The repertoire was sequenced with immunoSEQ multiplex PCR; TCRdb's copy has only in-frame clones and lacks some. The table includes 70,000 to 90,000 clones, about 83% detected once. What was sequenced was peripheral blood. These receptor sequences come from a man aged 50-59 years with active COVID-19.

The V gene is TRBV5-1, the J gene TRBJ1-6; 7 bases match TRBD1. The CDR3 consists of 15 residues. V dropped 4 bases and J dropped 4; count of bases not matched to a gene: 5. Per germline, CDR1 SGHRS and CDR2 YFSETQ. The CDR3 region has the DNA TGCGCCAGCAGCCCCCTGGGACAGTATAATTCACCCCTCCACTTT. Encoded protein: CASSPLGQYNSPLHF.

This sequence joins TRBV30 and TRBJ2-7, with TRBD2 matching 16 bases. The V gene end was trimmed by 3 bases and the J gene end by 4 bases; junction bases not matched to a gene: 9. Germline CDR1 reads GTSNPN; CDR2 reads SVGIG (reference sequence). This CDR3 has 17 amino acids. This chain's CDR3 is CAWSRPGLAGGPYEQYF. In DNA, the CDR3 is TGTGCCTGGAGCCGTCCGGGACTAGCGGGAGGGCCTTACGAGCAGTACTTC.

V usage is TRBV5-1 and J usage is TRBJ2-7; tentatively, D is TRBD2 (5 bases). Germline loops: CDR1 SGHRS, CDR2 YFSETQ. This CDR3 has 13 amino acids. V dropped 7 bases and J dropped 0 bases, with 11 bases sitting between them. The DNA for the CDR3 is TGCGCCAGCCACGTGGGGAGCTCCTACGAGCAGTACTTC. It encodes CASHVGSSYEQYF.

This clone came up once. The chain is built from TRBV30 and TRBJ1-5; D unclear. The germline V gene encodes CDR1 GTSNPN and CDR2 SVGIG (reference sequence). Trimming shortened V by 3 bases and J by 5 bases, and 11 bases separated the two germline ends. This CDR3 has 13 residues. The CDR3 DNA reads TGTGCCTGGAGCCGAGGGAGAGATCAGCCCCAGCATTTT. As protein: CAWSRGRDQPQHF.

The chain links TRBV24-1 to TRBJ2-5, with a possible D match to TRBD2 (5 bases). Germline-derived CDR1 and CDR2 are KGHDR and SFDVKD. Trimming took off 3 bases at V and 9 bases at J, with 7 bases between the two ends. This CDR3 spans 11 amino acids. In nucleotides, the CDR3 is TGTGCCACCAGTGATGGGAGAGCCCAGTACTTC. Its protein product is CATSDGRAQYF.

This clone was seen more than once but under ten times. This sequence joins TRBV30 and TRBJ1-6; TRBD1 matches at 8 bases. This CDR3 has 16 amino acids. Germline trimming cut 2 bases from V and 10 bases from J; bases unmatched to any gene: 13. Germline V CDR1 and CDR2: GTSNPN, SVGIG (reference sequence). The CDR3 loop is CAWSFSPGQGKSPLHF. The CDR3 region has the DNA TGTGCCTGGAGTTTTTCCCCTGGACAGGGAAAATCACCCCTCCACTTT.

This chain links TRBV7-2 with TRBJ1-1; D remains unclear. Trimming took 2 bases from V and 0 from J, leaving 10 bases between them. Germline V gene data show CDR1 as SGHTA and CDR2 as FQGNSA. CDR3 length: 15 residues. The CDR3: CASSLLGAMNTEAFF. CDR3 DNA: TGTGCCAGCAGCTTACTAGGAGCTATGAACACTGAAGCTTTCTTT. The whole variable domain, filled in from reference TRBV7-2 and TRBJ1-1, reads GAGVSQSPSNKVTEKGKDVELRCDPISGHTALYWYRQSLGQGLEFLIYFQGNSAPDKSGLPSDRFSAERTGGSVSTLTIQRTQQEDSAVYLCASSLLGAMNTEAFFGQGTRLTVV.

The chain links TRBV5-1 to TRBJ1-2, with 9 nucleotides matching TRBD1. Trimming removed 4 bases from V and 4 bases from J; junction bases left unmatched: 2. CDR3 length equals 13 residues. Per the germline V gene, CDR1 is SGHRS and CDR2 is YFSETQ. This CDR3 is CASSEGQGYGYTF. The DNA of the CDR3 is TGCGCCAGCAGCGAGGGACAGGGCTATGGCTACACCTTC.

This chain connects TRBV3-1 (or the pseudogene TRBV3-2) to TRBJ2-1; the D is unclear. V was clipped by 1 base and J by 11 bases, with 9 bases between them. The CDR3 consists of 12 residues. Germline V gene data show CDR1 as LGHDT and CDR2 as YNNKEL (reference sequence). As DNA, the CDR3 is TGTGCCAGCAGCCAAGGGGCCGCCAAGCAGTTCTTC. Translating it yields CASSQGAAKQFF.

V usage is TRBV7-9 and J usage is TRBJ2-1, with a possible D match to TRBD1 (8 bases). CDR3 size: 15 residues. V lost 5 bases and J lost 12, with 23 bases in between. In germline, CDR1 is SEHNR, CDR2 FQNEAQ (reference sequence). CDR3 nucleotide sequence: TGTGCCAGCAGCCCACAGGGGGGGGTTGGTTTTGTGCAGTTCTTC. Encoded protein: CASSPQGGVGFVQFF.

The chain couples TRBV5-4 to TRBJ2-3; 10 nucleotides match TRBD1. With 5 bases clipped from V and 0 bases from J, the junction kept 3 bases outside the gene matches. The CDR3 contains 15 residues. In germline, CDR1 is SGHNT, CDR2 YYREEE (reference sequence). The CDR3 DNA reads as TGTGCCAGCAGTTCGGGACAGGGGAGCACAGATACGCAGTATTTT. It translates to CASSSGQGSTDTQYF.

The gene calls are TRBV12-3 or TRBV12-4 and TRBJ1-1; D is unresolved. The CDR3 totals 13 residues. V lost 5 bases and J 3 bases, leaving 10 bases between the germline ends. The CDR3 DNA sequence: TGTGCCAGCAGTCTCACTAGGGACACTGAAGCTTTCTTT. Its protein product is CASSLTRDTEAFF.

This chain joins TRBV5-6 and TRBJ2-2, with 10 bases lining up with TRBD1. The CDR3 runs 16 residues. Germline V gives CDR1 SGHDT, CDR2 YYEEEE. J gave up 6 bases and V 4 bases, and 9 bases lay outside the gene matches. CDR3 sequence (DNA): TGTGCCAGCAGCATAAGACAGGGGGCTAGCGCCGGGGAGCTGTTTTTT. Translated, it gives CASSIRQGASAGELFF.

The genes are TRBV7-9 and TRBJ1-1, with a tentative D call TRBD1 (6 bases). With 4 bases removed from V and 1 base from J, the gap between germline ends came to 16 bases. Germline V lookup: CDR1 SEHNR, CDR2 FQNEAQ (reference sequence). This CDR3 contains 16 residues. The CDR3 nucleotides read TGTGCCAGCAGCTCAGCTCCGGACAGACAGAACACTGAAGCTTTCTTT. Its protein product is CASSSAPDRQNTEAFF. Together with reference TRBV7-9 and TRBJ1-1, the CDR3 gives the full variable domain: DTGVSQNPRHKITKRGQNVTFRCDPISEHNRLYWYRQTLGQGPEFLTYFQNEAQLEKSRLLSDRFSAERPKGSFSTLEIQRTEQGDSAMYLCASSSAPDRQNTEAFFGQGTRLTVV.

J is TRBJ2-7 and V is TRBV11-2, with D maybe TRBD1 (5 bases). V dropped 5 bases and J dropped 0 bases, with 11 bases sitting between them. Germline V gene sequence: CDR1 SGHAT, CDR2 FQNNGV. This CDR3 spans 14 amino acids. In DNA, the CDR3 is TGTGCCAGCAGCCTCACGACAGACTCCTACGAGCAGTACTTC. It codes for CASSLTTDSYEQYF.

The genes are TRBV12-3 or TRBV12-4 and TRBJ1-2, with D perhaps TRBD1 (5 bases). Between the trimmed V and J ends, which lost 1 base and 7 bases, there was a span of 10 bases. CDR3 length equals 13 residues. The CDR3 reads CASSLVRAVGYTF. DNA of the CDR3: TGTGCCAGCAGTTTAGTCAGGGCGGTTGGCTACACCTTC.

The V and J genes are TRBV15 and TRBJ2-7, with D unresolved. V was clipped by 5 bases and J by 6 bases, with 20 bases between them. This CDR3 contains 15 residues. Germline CDR1 is LNHNV and CDR2 is YYDKDF (reference sequence). DNA for the CDR3: TGTGCCACCAGCCGACACAGAACTGCCGTTCCCGAGCAGTACTTC. Its translation: CATSRHRTAVPEQYF.

The chain joins TRBV27 to TRBJ1-1; 7 bases align to TRBD1. CDR3 length: 14 residues. Germline V gives CDR1 MNHEY, CDR2 SMNVEV (reference sequence). J was trimmed by 1 base and V by 5 bases; bases with no gene match: 4. The CDR3 nucleotides read TGTGCCAGCAGTGACAGGGACACGAACACTGAAGCTTTCTTT. Encoded protein: CASSDRDTNTEAFF.

J is TRBJ1-1 and V is TRBV15, with TRBD1 identical over 7 bases. The CDR3 is 14 amino acids. V gave up 4 bases and J gave up 4 bases; unmatched junction bases: 6. In germline, CDR1 is LNHNV, CDR2 YYDKDF (reference sequence). The CDR3 is CATSKEGAITEAFF. In DNA form, the CDR3 reads TGTGCCACCAGCAAGGAGGGGGCGATCACTGAAGCTTTCTTT. The entire variable domain, with the rest obtained from reference TRBV15 and TRBJ1-1, is as follows: DAMVIQNPRYQVTQFGKPVTLSCSQTLNHNVMYWYQQKSSQAPKLLFHYYDKDFNNEADTPDNFQSRRPNTSFCFLDIRSPGLGDTAMYLCATSKEGAITEAFFGQGTRLTVV.

The rearrangement uses TRBV19 and TRBJ1-1; D may be TRBD1 (5 bases). Germline CDR1 reads LNHDA; CDR2 reads SQIVND (reference sequence). Between the trimmed V and J ends, which lost 5 bases and 1 base, there was a span of 8 bases. The CDR3 has 13 residues. The CDR3 reads CASSAQGNTEAFF. The CDR3 DNA sequence: TGTGCCAGTAGTGCCCAGGGGAACACTGAAGCTTTCTTT.

The CDR3 DNA is TGTGCCAGCAGCTCTCCTCAGGGGGCACCCTCCTACGAGCAGTACTTC. Translating it yields CASSSPQGAPSYEQYF. The genes are TRBV13 and TRBJ2-7; TRBD1 matches 8 bases. The CDR3 covers 16 residues. Unmatched junction bases numbered 8, after V lost 4 bases and J lost 0 bases. Germline CDR1 is PRHDT and CDR2 is FYEKMQ (reference sequence).

V gene TRBV6-1 combines with J gene TRBJ2-1, with 8 positions matching TRBD2. Losses at the gene ends were 4 bases for V and 0 bases for J; bases not matched to a gene: 5. Germline assignment: CDR1 MNHNS and CDR2 SASEGT. CDR3 size: 16 residues. Here the CDR3 reads CASSAGLASSYNEQFF. CDR3 DNA: TGTGCCAGCAGTGCCGGACTAGCTAGCTCCTACAATGAGCAGTTCTTC.

This chain uses TRBV19 with TRBJ2-7; 8 bases are a match to TRBD2. There are 17 residues in the CDR3. Per the germline V gene, CDR1 is LNHDA and CDR2 is SQIVND (reference sequence). With V trimmed by 4 bases and J by 3 bases, 14 bases remained unmatched. This CDR3 reads CASSSATAGVPYYEQYF. The DNA of the CDR3 is TGTGCCAGTAGTAGCGCCACAGCGGGAGTTCCCTACTACGAGCAGTACTTC.

V gene TRBV28 combines with J gene TRBJ1-5; D not certain. V lost 10 bases, J lost 0 bases, and 10 bases lay in between. CDR3 length: 13 amino acids. The germline V gene encodes CDR1 MDHEN and CDR2 SYDVKM. CDR3 DNA sequence: TGTGCCAACCGCGAGTATAGCAATCAGCCCCAGCATTTT. Translated, it gives CANREYSNQPQHF.

The rearrangement uses TRBV12-5 and TRBJ1-1; no clear D. The CDR3 has 13 amino acids. V lost 5 bases and J lost 3, with 10 bases in between. Per the germline V gene, CDR1 is LGHNT and CDR2 is FRNRAP. The CDR3 reads CASGLESYTEAFF. For the CDR3, the DNA is TGTGCTAGTGGTCTGGAGAGTTACACTGAAGCTTTCTTT.

The V and J genes are TRBV30 and TRBJ2-3; 9 positions match TRBD1. The germline gives CDR1 GTSNPN, CDR2 SVGIG (reference sequence). CDR3 size: 14 residues. V dropped 5 bases and J dropped 4; count of bases not matched to a gene: 7. CDR3 region: CAWGQGPTPDTQYF. As DNA, the CDR3 is TGTGCCTGGGGACAGGGGCCCACGCCAGATACGCAGTATTTT.

The rearrangement joins TRBV6-4 to TRBJ2-2; 10 bases are a match to TRBD1. V dropped 6 bases and J dropped 5; count of bases not matched to a gene: 3. The CDR3 runs to 14 residues. The V gene's germline CDR1 is MRHNA and CDR2 SNTAGT. For the CDR3, the DNA is TGTGCCAGCAGAAGACAGGGGGCAACCGGGGAGCTGTTTTTT. It translates to CASRRQGATGELFF.

The sample holds one count of this clone. The chain links TRBV3-1 (or the pseudogene TRBV3-2) to TRBJ1-1; a weak D match, TRBD1 (6 bases). This CDR3 comprises 14 residues. Germline CDR1 is LGHDT and CDR2 is YNNKEL (reference sequence). The germline V and J ends were trimmed by 4 bases and 1 base, with 10 bases remaining between them. CDR3 region: CASSLQTGNTEAFF. The CDR3 nucleotides read TGTGCCAGCAGCCTTCAGACAGGGAACACTGAAGCTTTCTTT.

A few counts support this clone. The rearrangement links TRBV18 to TRBJ2-1; perhaps TRBD1 as D (6 bases). Germline loops: CDR1 KGHSH, CDR2 LQKENI. Trimming cost V 0 bases and J 8 bases, with 14 bases left between them. This CDR3 comprises 15 residues. The CDR3 coding sequence is TGTGCCAGCTCACCACCCAATGACTCAGGGGATGAGCAGTTCTTC. It is translated as CASSPPNDSGDEQFF.